The 15 T cell receptor beta chains listed next were all sequenced from one sample in a study of CD8 T cells in Susac syndrome. Reverse transcription of 0.5 to 1 ug RNA used random hexamers. MiXCR, applied by TCRdb to the immunoSEQ multiplex PCR reads, yields one record per CDR3 protein. Here the sample spans about 190,000 distinct CDR3 sequences, approximately 96% being singletons. The sequencing sample was made of CD4+ T cells from PBMCs. These receptor sequences come from a human donor with Susac syndrome.

The chain combines TRBV9 with TRBJ2-5; 9 bases are shared with TRBD2. The CDR3 has 16 amino acids. Germline V gives CDR1 SGDLS, CDR2 YYNGEE. The V and J ends lost 0 bases and 5 bases, in that order; junction bases with no gene match: 8. The CDR3: CASSVDAGGPRETQYF. The CDR3 region has the DNA TGTGCCAGCAGCGTAGATGCGGGGGGGCCCAGGGAGACCCAGTACTTC.

The rearrangement joins TRBV30 to TRBJ1-6; TRBD1 aligns across 10 bases. The CDR3 contains 19 residues. V gave up 0 bases and J gave up 6 bases; unmatched junction bases: 14. Germline values: CDR1 GTSNPN, CDR2 SVGIG (reference sequence). The CDR3, as DNA: TGTGCCTGGAGTGTCATCTGGGGACAGGGGCGACACGTTAATTCACCCCTCCACTTT. Translated: CAWSVIWGQGRHVNSPLHF.

For the CDR3, the DNA is TGTGCCAGCAGTCCCGGGACCGGGACAGATACGCAGTATTTT. It is translated as CASSPGTGTDTQYF. The chain recombines TRBV12-3 or TRBV12-4 with TRBJ2-3; D may match TRBD1 or TRBD2 (5 bases each). Trimming took 5 bases from V and 3 from J, leaving 12 bases between them. The CDR3 has 14 amino acids.

This chain joins TRBV7-9 and TRBJ2-2; D remains ambiguous. The CDR3 length is 13 residues. V was clipped by 4 bases and J by 0 bases, with 3 bases between them. Germline loops: CDR1 SEHNR, CDR2 FQNEAQ (reference sequence). CDR3 amino acids: CASSSSNTGELFF. The CDR3 DNA sequence: TGTGCCAGCAGCTCGTCGAACACCGGGGAGCTGTTTTTT.

The chain employs TRBV5-1 and TRBJ2-3, with D perhaps TRBD2 (5 bases). This CDR3 has 14 amino acids. Trimming pared 4 bases from V and 0 bases from J, leaving 9 bases between. In germline, CDR1 is SGHRS, CDR2 YFSETQ. The chain's CDR3 is CASSPGTSTDTQYF. The CDR3 nucleotides read TGCGCCAGCAGCCCGGGAACTAGCACAGATACGCAGTATTTT.

CDR3 coding DNA: TGCGCCAGCAGCTTGGACACTACTAACTATGGCTACACCTTC. Translation: CASSLDTTNYGYTF. The chain links TRBV5-1 to TRBJ1-2, with no clear D. Germline CDR1 and CDR2: SGHRS and YFSETQ. CDR3 length: 14 amino acids. V lost 0 bases and J lost 0, with 6 bases in between.

The V gene is TRBV5-6, the J gene TRBJ2-5; D ambiguous. The CDR3 loop spans 12 amino acids. Trimming took 4 bases from V and 5 from J, leaving 9 bases between them. Germline-derived CDR1 and CDR2 are SGHDT and YYEEEE. The CDR3 DNA sequence: TGTGCCAGCAGCCGTCCTCGTGAGACCCAGTACTTC. The encoded protein is CASSRPRETQYF.

The rearrangement joins TRBV6-6 to TRBJ2-7; D remains unclear. V lost 2 bases and J 4 bases, leaving 6 bases between the germline ends. This CDR3 has 12 residues. The V gene's germline CDR1 is MNHNY and CDR2 SVGAGI (reference sequence). CDR3: CASSYGPYEQYF. CDR3 nucleotides: TGTGCCAGCAGTTACGGGCCATACGAGCAGTACTTC.

CDR3 sequence reads: CASSLARASNYGYTF. In DNA, the CDR3 is TGTGCCAGCAGCTTAGCGCGGGCATCTAACTATGGCTACACCTTC. The chain joins TRBV7-9 to TRBJ1-2; no definite D call. There are 15 residues in the CDR3. Trimming cost V 0 bases and J 0 bases, with 8 bases left between them. Germline V gives CDR1 SEHNR, CDR2 FQNEAQ (reference sequence).

The CDR3 here is CASSPRDGTTGELFF. CDR3 coding DNA: TGTGCCAGCAGTCCCCGGGACGGAACCACCGGGGAGCTGTTTTTT. The chain employs TRBV12-3 or TRBV12-4 and TRBJ2-2, with D perhaps TRBD1 or TRBD2 (5 bases each). The CDR3 length is 15 residues. Trimming pared 5 bases from V and 4 bases from J, leaving 14 bases between.

V and J are TRBV4-1 and TRBJ2-6, with D hard to call. CDR3 length: 17 residues. Per the germline V gene, CDR1 is MGHRA and CDR2 is YSYEKL. V was cut by 0 bases and J by 0 bases, with 9 bases left in between. CDR3 region: CASSQDRGASGANVLTF. CDR3 in DNA: TGCGCCAGCAGCCAAGATCGAGGAGCCTCTGGGGCCAACGTCCTGACTTTC.

The chain has TRBV27 and TRBJ2-3, with 7 bases fitting TRBD1. There are 14 residues in the CDR3. The ends lost 7 bases at V and 2 bases at J; junction bases unmatched: 6. Germline lookup yields CDR1 MNHEY and CDR2 SMNVEV (reference sequence). The CDR3 DNA follows: TGTGCCAGCAATCCACAGGGGCTCACAGATACGCAGTATTTT. It translates to CASNPQGLTDTQYF.

The gene calls are TRBV5-1 and TRBJ2-3; the match to TRBD1 covers 9 bases. The CDR3 length is 18 residues. The junction had 11 bases not matched to a gene; V was cut back by 3 bases and J by 0 bases. Germline CDR1 SGHRS, CDR2 YFSETQ. CDR3 amino acids: CASSSGTGLGPSTDTQYF. For the CDR3, the DNA is TGCGCCAGCAGCTCCGGGACAGGGTTAGGTCCTAGCACAGATACGCAGTATTTT.

The rearrangement links TRBV27 to TRBJ2-5, with 7 nucleotides matching TRBD2. Germline CDR1 reads MNHEY; CDR2 reads SMNVEV (reference sequence). The CDR3 loop spans 13 amino acids. V trimming: 6 bases; J trimming: 3 bases; junction bases outside the gene matches: 4. For the CDR3, the DNA is TGTGCCAGCAGCCAGCGGGGCAAAGAGACCCAGTACTTC. The encoded protein is CASSQRGKETQYF.

This chain links TRBV12-3 or TRBV12-4 with TRBJ2-7, with unresolved D. The CDR3 has 15 residues. V was cut by 4 bases and J by 0 bases, with 13 bases left in between. CDR3 loop: CASSSRFFSSYEQYF. DNA for the CDR3: TGTGCCAGCAGTTCCCGCTTCTTTAGCTCCTACGAGCAGTACTTC.